This passage covers 6 T cell receptor beta chains from one sample sequenced in a study of STAT5B mutations in CD4+ large granular lymphocyte leukemia. TCRdb keeps only in-frame clones here, not all; method: immunoSEQ multiplex PCR. The table records 30,000 to 40,000 clones, around 72% of them present only once. The sequencing sample was made of CD4+ T cells from blood buffy coats. The receptors derive from a human donor in good health.

V usage is TRBV14 and J usage is TRBJ1-2; D perhaps matches TRBD1 (5 bases). Looked up from germline, CDR1 is SGHDN and CDR2 is FVKESK. V lost 4 bases and J 4 bases, leaving 13 bases between the germline ends. The CDR3 covers 14 residues. CDR3: CASSPGGGAYGYTF. DNA for the CDR3: TGTGCCAGCAGCCCCGGCGGGGGAGCCTATGGCTACACCTTC.

The CDR3 sequence: CASRTGSSYNEQFF. DNA for the CDR3: TGTGCCAGCCGGACGGGCAGCTCCTACAATGAGCAGTTCTTC. V usage is TRBV6-5 and J usage is TRBJ2-1; no clear D gene. V shed 8 bases and J shed 0 bases, with 11 bases lying between them. The germline V gene has CDR1 MNHEY and CDR2 SVGAGI. The CDR3 has 14 residues.

The chain recombines TRBV4-1 with TRBJ1-3; tentatively, D is TRBD1 (5 bases). Germline V gene lookup returns CDR1 MGHRA and CDR2 YSYEKL. V dropped 1 base and J dropped 2 bases, with 15 bases sitting between them. The CDR3 is made up of 17 amino acids. The CDR3, as DNA: TGCGCCAGCAGCCAAGCGACAGATTTTATAACTGGAAACACCATATATTTT. This translates into CASSQATDFITGNTIYF.

The gene calls are TRBV5-1 and TRBJ2-1; possibly TRBD2 for D (5 bases). The V gene's germline CDR1 is SGHRS and CDR2 YFSETQ. The V end was cut by 4 bases, the J end by 4 bases, with 21 bases between. This CDR3 region has 17 residues. CDR3 coding DNA: TGCGCCAGCAGCCCTCGGGTAGCGACCCTTGGGTACAATGAGCAGTTCTTC. It yields the protein CASSPRVATLGYNEQFF.

This rearrangement joins TRBV7-2 to TRBJ1-1; D unresolved. Germline V gene sequence: CDR1 SGHTA, CDR2 FQGNSA. The CDR3 spans 12 residues. V shed 3 bases and J shed 1 base, with 3 bases lying between them. CDR3 bases: TGTGCCAGCAGCTTCCCGAACACTGAAGCTTTCTTT. It yields the protein CASSFPNTEAFF.

This chain joins TRBV7-2 and TRBJ2-7; D uncertain. Trimming shortened V by 5 bases and J by 3 bases, and 8 bases separated the two germline ends. The CDR3 contains 12 residues. The germline V gene has CDR1 SGHTA and CDR2 FQGNSA. The CDR3 bases are TGTGCCAGCAGCCCCGAAATCTACGAGCAGTACTTC. This translates into CASSPEIYEQYF. The variable domain in full, completed from reference TRBV7-2 and TRBJ2-7, reads GAGVSQSPSNKVTEKGKDVELRCDPISGHTALYWYRQSLGQGLEFLIYFQGNSAPDKSGLPSDRFSAERTGGSVSTLTIQRTQQEDSAVYLCASSPEIYEQYFGPGTRLTVT.